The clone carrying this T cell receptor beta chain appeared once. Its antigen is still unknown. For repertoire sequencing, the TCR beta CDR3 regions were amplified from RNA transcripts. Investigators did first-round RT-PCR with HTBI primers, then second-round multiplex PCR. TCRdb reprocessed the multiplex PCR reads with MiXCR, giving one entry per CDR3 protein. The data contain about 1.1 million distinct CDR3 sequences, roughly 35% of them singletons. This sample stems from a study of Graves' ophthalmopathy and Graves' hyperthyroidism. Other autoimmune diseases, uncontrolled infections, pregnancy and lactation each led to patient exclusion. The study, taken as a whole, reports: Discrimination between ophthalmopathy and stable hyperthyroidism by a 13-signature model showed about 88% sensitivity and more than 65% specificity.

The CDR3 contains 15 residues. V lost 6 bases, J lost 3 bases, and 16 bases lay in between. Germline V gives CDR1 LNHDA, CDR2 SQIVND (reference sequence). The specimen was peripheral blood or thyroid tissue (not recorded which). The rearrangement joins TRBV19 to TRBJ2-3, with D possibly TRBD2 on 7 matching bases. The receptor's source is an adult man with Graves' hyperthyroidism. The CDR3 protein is CASRETGLGTDTQYF. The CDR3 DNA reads TGTGCCAGTAGGGAGACAGGACTAGGTACAGATACGCAGTATTTT.